These 20 T cell receptor beta chains came from one sample sequenced in a study of blood T cell repertoires in COVID-19. Using immunoSEQ multiplex PCR, the repertoire was profiled, and TCRdb retains in-frame clones only, with some absent. The sample contains roughly 190,000 clones, over 80% of which appear only once. The sample consisted of peripheral blood. Receptors were obtained from a woman aged 55-69 years with COVID-19, enrolled during active disease.

The chain joins TRBV29-1 to TRBJ1-2; 10 bases fit TRBD1. V lost 6 bases and J lost 4; bases outside the gene matches: 5. The CDR3 length is 13 residues. The germline V gene has CDR1 SQVTM and CDR2 ANQGSEA. The CDR3 loop reads CSVDGQGVYGYTF. CDR3 sequence (DNA): TGCAGCGTCGACGGACAGGGGGTCTATGGCTACACCTTC.

The chain is built from TRBV28 and TRBJ1-4; perhaps TRBD1 as D (5 bases). Germline V gene lookup returns CDR1 MDHEN and CDR2 SYDVKM. The V gene lost 1 base and the J gene lost 1 base, with 10 bases spanning the gap. The CDR3 is 16 amino acids. DNA for the CDR3: TGTGCCAGCAGTTTATTTAGCAGGGAAACTAATGAAAAACTGTTTTTT. The encoded protein is CASSLFSRETNEKLFF.

The chain combines TRBV19 with TRBJ2-3; possibly TRBD1 for D (6 bases). Germline V CDR1 and CDR2: LNHDA, SQIVND (reference sequence). Trimming stripped 5 bases from V and 1 base from J, with 10 bases between. The CDR3 spans 14 residues. CDR3 DNA sequence: TGTGCCAGTAGTTGGGGGCTTGGCACAGATACGCAGTATTTT. Translating it yields CASSWGLGTDTQYF.

The chain is built from TRBV12-3 or TRBV12-4 and TRBJ1-1; D unclear. The CDR3 extends over 13 amino acids. Between the trimmed V and J ends, which lost 8 bases and 6 bases, there was a span of 16 bases. CDR3 sequence reads: CASGATHSSEAFF. CDR3 sequence (DNA): TGTGCCAGCGGCGCGACTCATAGTTCTGAAGCTTTCTTT.

The V gene is TRBV6-5, the J gene TRBJ1-2; D is ambiguous. The length of the CDR3 is 15 residues. Trimming removed 7 bases from V and 0 bases from J, with 15 bases in between. CDR1 MNHEY and CDR2 SVGAGI come from the germline V gene. CDR3 nucleotide sequence: TGTGCCAGCACCCTCACCCTAGATTCTAACTATGGCTACACCTTC. Its protein product is CASTLTLDSNYGYTF.

This clone has just one count. The chain uses TRBV28 and TRBJ2-3; TRBD2 might be the D (6 bases). Germline loops: CDR1 MDHEN, CDR2 SYDVKM. This CDR3 contains 18 residues. Trimming cost V 5 bases and J 0 bases, with 21 bases left between them. The DNA of the CDR3 is TGTGCCAGCAGTCAAAACACAAGAGGAGGGATTAGCACAGATACGCAGTATTTT. This sequence encodes CASSQNTRGGISTDTQYF.

The chain combines TRBV2 with TRBJ1-2; D is uncertain. Germline V lookup: CDR1 SNHLY, CDR2 FYNNEI. The V gene lost 8 bases and the J gene lost 3 bases, with 7 bases spanning the gap. The CDR3 loop spans 11 amino acids. This CDR3 reads CASEVDYGYTF. The CDR3 nucleotides are TGTGCCAGCGAGGTGGACTATGGCTACACCTTC. Complete variable domain (other parts from reference TRBV2 and TRBJ1-2): EPEVTQTPSHQVTQMGQEVILRCVPISNHLYFYWYRQILGQKVEFLVSFYNNEISEKSEIFDDQFSVERPDGSNFTLKIRSTKLEDSAMYFCASEVDYGYTFGSGTRLTVV.

J is TRBJ2-7 and V is TRBV6-5; tentatively, D is TRBD1 (7 bases). In germline, CDR1 is MNHEY, CDR2 SVGAGI. This CDR3 is built from 14 residues. The V end lost 6 bases, the J end lost 2 bases, and 14 bases lay between the germline ends. The CDR3 DNA is TGTGCCAGCAGCCCGGGACAGCGGGCCTACGAGCAGTACGTC. This codes for CASSPGQRAYEQYV.

The genes are TRBV9 and TRBJ1-4; the D gene is possibly TRBD1 (6 bases). This CDR3 spans 16 amino acids. With 4 bases removed from V and 1 base from J, the gap between germline ends came to 14 bases. Looked up from germline, CDR1 is SGDLS and CDR2 is YYNGEE. This chain's CDR3 is CASSSKGGGTNEKLFF. CDR3 bases: TGTGCCAGCAGCTCAAAAGGGGGGGGAACTAATGAAAAACTGTTTTTT.

The chain carries TRBV7-9 and TRBJ1-6; TRBD1 agrees at 9 bases. The CDR3 contains 14 residues. The germline gives CDR1 SEHNR, CDR2 FQNEAQ (reference sequence). The ends lost 3 bases at V and 10 bases at J; junction bases unmatched: 4. CDR3 DNA: TGTGCCAGCAGCTTTAGACAGGGGGAATCACCCCTCCACTTT. It yields the protein CASSFRQGESPLHF.

A note on this clone: The same CDR3 can be traced to other DNA sequences in this sample. The J gene is TRBJ1-6, the V gene TRBV28; D is uncertain. Trimming cost V 3 bases and J 7 bases, with 4 bases left between them. The CDR3 spans 12 residues. CDR1 MDHEN and CDR2 SYDVKM come from the germline V gene. CDR3 sequence: CASSFLNSPLHF. The CDR3 nucleotides read TGTGCCAGCAGTTTTTTAAATTCACCCCTCCACTTT.

This chain joins TRBV2 and TRBJ1-2; D ambiguous. Germline CDR1 SNHLY, CDR2 FYNNEI. V was clipped by 2 bases and J by 4 bases, with 14 bases between them. This CDR3 is 15 amino acids long. The CDR3, as DNA: TGTGCCAGCAGTGAACTCTTCGTAACGAGCTATGGCTACACCTTC. Protein sequence: CASSELFVTSYGYTF.

This chain connects TRBV7-2 to TRBJ1-5, with D possibly being TRBD1 (5 bases). This CDR3 region has 16 residues. Per germline, CDR1 SGHTA and CDR2 FQGNSA. The ends were cut back, 1 base at V and 1 base at J, with 11 bases in the middle. CDR3 coding DNA: TGTGCCAGCAGCTTAGTTTCCGGGGGGAGCAATCAGCCCCAGCATTTT. This sequence encodes CASSLVSGGSNQPQHF. The full variable domain, completed using reference TRBV7-2 and TRBJ1-5, is GAGVSQSPSNKVTEKGKDVELRCDPISGHTALYWYRQSLGQGLEFLIYFQGNSAPDKSGLPSDRFSAERTGGSVSTLTIQRTQQEDSAVYLCASSLVSGGSNQPQHFGDGTRLSIL.

J is TRBJ1-3 and V is TRBV7-2, with D possibly TRBD1 on 6 matching bases. The CDR3 loop spans 15 amino acids. The V gene lost 1 base and the J gene lost 9 bases, with 16 bases spanning the gap. Looked up from germline, CDR1 is SGHTA and CDR2 is FQGNSA. The CDR3 DNA is TGTGCCAGCAGCTTAGACAGGGCTCAAAGGGGCACCATATATTTT. Amino acid sequence: CASSLDRAQRGTIYF.

CDR3: CASSLAGSSYNEQFF. DNA of the CDR3: TGTGCCAGCAGCTTAGCCGGGAGCTCCTACAATGAGCAGTTCTTC. This sequence joins TRBV7-6 and TRBJ2-1; TRBD2 might be the D (6 bases). Germline V lookup: CDR1 SGHVS, CDR2 FNYEAQ. The CDR3 is made up of 15 amino acids. Trimming took 0 bases from V and 0 from J, leaving 6 bases between them.

The chain has TRBV4-2 and TRBJ1-3; 7 bases are a match to TRBD1. CDR1 is LGHNA and CDR2 is YNFKEQ in the germline V gene. This CDR3 is built from 15 residues. V dropped 1 base and J dropped 4; count of bases not matched to a gene: 4. The CDR3 nucleotides are TGTGCCAGCAGCCAAGTAACAGGGGCAGGAAACACCATATATTTT. Residues: CASSQVTGAGNTIYF.

The rearrangement joins TRBV5-1 to TRBJ1-1; a weak D match, TRBD1 (6 bases). Trimming took off 4 bases at V and 6 bases at J, with 13 bases between the two ends. This CDR3 has 13 residues. CDR1 and CDR2 from the germline V gene are SGHRS and YFSETQ. CDR3 amino acids: CASSENRASEAFF. The CDR3 DNA sequence: TGCGCCAGCAGCGAGAACAGGGCCTCTGAAGCTTTCTTT.

This chain connects TRBV9 to TRBJ1-3; D unresolved. The germline CDR1 and CDR2 sequences are SGDLS and YYNGEE. The CDR3 is made up of 15 amino acids. Trimming shortened V by 0 bases and J by 4 bases, and 11 bases separated the two germline ends. DNA for the CDR3: TGTGCCAGCAGCGTAGGGCCAGGATGGGGAAACACCATATATTTT. As protein: CASSVGPGWGNTIYF. Based on the CDR3 plus reference TRBV9 and TRBJ1-3, the full variable domain is DSGVTQTPKHLITATGQRVTLRCSPRSGDLSVYWYQQSLDQGLQFLIQYYNGEERAKGNILERFSAQQFPDLHSELNLSSLELGDSALYFCASSVGPGWGNTIYFGEGSWLTVV.

The chain has TRBV28 and TRBJ1-5, with D hard to call. This CDR3 is built from 12 residues. Trimming removed 4 bases from V and 5 bases from J, with 6 bases in between. Germline V gives CDR1 MDHEN, CDR2 SYDVKM. CDR3 in amino acids: CASSSGHQPQHF. As DNA, the CDR3 is TGTGCCAGCAGTTCTGGGCATCAGCCCCAGCATTTT.

The genes are TRBV10-3 and TRBJ1-3; the D gene is possibly TRBD1 (5 bases). CDR3 length equals 14 residues. Germline CDR1 is ENHRY and CDR2 is SYGVKD. Trimming took off 6 bases at V and 4 bases at J, with 13 bases between the two ends. The chain's CDR3 is CAIRGGSPGNTIYF. CDR3 coding DNA: TGTGCCATCAGGGGGGGATCCCCCGGAAACACCATATATTTT.